Sequencing of this TCR beta chain was carried out in a study of blood T cell repertoires in COVID-19. Study at large: Sites across the United States, Italy and Spain contributed samples from acute and convalescent COVID-19. The analysed material was cDNA or gDNA that came from T cells, B-cell-depleted T cells, or PBMCs.

In the original analysis: Estimates of nucleated cell counts were drawn from the amplification of reference gene primers. Only in-frame clones appear in the TCRdb table, and some are missing; sequencing was by immunoSEQ multiplex PCR. V, J and clone size are those of that table, while D and trimming were read from the DNA. In the table there are about 82,000 clones, 81% of which are singletons. This CDR3 has 13 residues. V was cut by 6 bases and J by 5 bases, with 11 bases left in between. Germline loops: CDR1 MNHEY, CDR2 SVGAGI. The chain joins TRBV6-5 to TRBJ2-4, with a weak D call TRBD1 (5 bases). The sequence came from an older man with acute or convalescent COVID-19. The sample consisted of peripheral blood. CDR3 in DNA: TGTGCCAGCAGGCTCACACAGGAAAACATTCAGTACTTC. This codes for CASRLTQENIQYF.